Listed below are T cell receptor beta chains from one sample, sequenced in a study of cytomegalovirus exposure and HLA in healthy donors. TCRdb's copy holds only in-frame clones and misses some; the assay was immunoSEQ multiplex PCR. Found here are about 220,000 clones, approximately 88% of them singletons; the top ten hold over 12%. The sequenced sample was PBMCs. The source is a woman in her 30s in good health and CMV-seropositive. Both conserved end residues are part of each CDR3. The D gene is left open where the match is weak. A clone size is listed for some rows: how often the clone was seen (once, few, many), or a class if it is expanded.

D	V	J	size	DNA	CDR3
NA	TRBV7-2	TRBJ1-1	NA	TGTGCCAGCAGCTTCGGGATGAACACTGAAGCTTTCTTT	CASSFGMNTEAFF
NA	TRBV11-2	TRBJ1-2	few	TGTGCCAGCAGCGGACAAAGCTTAGGGTATGGCTACACCTTC	CASSGQSLGYGYTF
NA	TRBV29-1	TRBJ2-5	NA	TGCAGCGTTGAGCCCCGAGCGGCAGGGGAAGAGACCCAGTACTTC	CSVEPRAAGEETQYF
NA	TRBV6-6	TRBJ2-5	NA	TGTGCCAGCACCCCTGGGGGGGGCCCGGAGACCCAGTACTTC	CASTPGGGPETQYF
NA	TRBV30	TRBJ1-4	NA	TGTGCCTGGAGCGCTCGGGTTGCTAATGAAAAACTGTTTTTT	CAWSARVANEKLFF
NA	TRBV7-3	TRBJ2-7	NA	TGTGCCAGCAGCTCCGGACTCGGCTACGAGCAGTACTTC	CASSSGLGYEQYF
NA	TRBV28	TRBJ1-5	NA	TGTGCCAGCACCCAGGGCACAAGCTATAGCAATCAGCCCCAGCATTTT	CASTQGTSYSNQPQHF
TRBD1	TRBV29-1	TRBJ1-3	NA	TGCAGCGTCCGGACAGGGTCTGGAAACACCATATATTTT	CSVRTGSGNTIYF
NA	TRBV7-3	TRBJ2-1	NA	TGTGCCAGCAGCCCTGTCCCGGGTTTCTACAATGAGCAGTTCTTC	CASSPVPGFYNEQFF
TRBD2	TRBV30	TRBJ2-2	once	TGTGCCTGGAGACGGGACTACTACACCGGGGAGCTGTTTTTT	CAWRRDYYTGELFF
NA	TRBV18	TRBJ1-2	few	TGTGCCAGCTCACCACCGGCGGCAGGGTATGGCTACACCTTC	CASSPPAAGYGYTF
TRBD1	TRBV5-1	TRBJ2-7	NA	TGCGCCAGCAGCACGGGACAGTTCTACGAGCAGTACTTC	CASSTGQFYEQYF
NA	TRBV9	TRBJ2-1	NA	TGTGCCAGCAGCGTTGGGACCTACAATGAGCAGTTCTTC	CASSVGTYNEQFF
NA	TRBV15	TRBJ2-3	NA	TGTGCCACCAGCAGAGACGTAAACAGGGGAGGAGATACGCAGTATTTT	CATSRDVNRGGDTQYF
TRBD1	TRBV27	TRBJ2-6	NA	TGTGCCAGCACCCCAAGGACAGGGAATGGTGGGGCCAACGTCCTGACTTTC	CASTPRTGNGGANVLTF
NA	TRBV28	TRBJ2-3	NA	TGTGCCAGCAGTTTAATGGGGATAGGTGCTCCAGATACGCAGTATTTT	CASSLMGIGAPDTQYF
NA	TRBV5-6	TRBJ2-3	NA	TGTGCCAGCAGCCTCTTAGGTACGCAGTATTTT	CASSLLGTQYF
NA	TRBV9	TRBJ1-2	NA	TGTGCCAGCAGCTTGAGATTTGATGGCTACACCTTC	CASSLRFDGYTF
TRBD1	TRBV5-6	TRBJ1-2	NA	TGTGCCAGCAGCCTCCAGGGGGGACAGGGGTTTTATGGCTACACCTTC	CASSLQGGQGFYGYTF
NA	TRBV30	TRBJ2-2	NA	TGTGCCTGGAGTCCGGGAATCACCGGGGAGCTGTTTTTT	CAWSPGITGELFF
TRBD1	TRBV30	TRBJ1-2	NA	TGTGCCTGGAGCGATGGGACAGGGGCTATTGGCTACACCTTC	CAWSDGTGAIGYTF
NA	TRBV2	TRBJ2-7	once	TGTGCCAGCAGTGAGGGAAGGGGCTCCTTCGAGCAGTACTTC	CASSEGRGSFEQYF
NA	TRBV7-8	TRBJ2-6	NA	TGTGCCAGCAGCGGCGCCCTAGGGGCTCCGTCCGGGGCCAACGTCCTGACTTTC	CASSGALGAPSGANVLTF
NA	TRBV29-1	TRBJ2-7	NA	TGCAGCGTTGAAACCCCGTCCAGACAGGCATCCTTTCGCGAGCAGTACTTC	CSVETPSRQASFREQYF
TRBD1	TRBV30	TRBJ2-7	NA	TGTGCCTGTCGGGACAGCCGCTCCTACGAGCAGTACTTC	CACRDSRSYEQYF
TRBD1	TRBV28	TRBJ1-4	once	TGTGCCAGCAGTAGTACAGGGGAAGGGTTTGAAAAACTGTTTTTT	CASSSTGEGFEKLFF
NA	TRBV9	TRBJ1-1	NA	TGTGCCAGCAGCGTAGCGGGGGGCGCCGGCACTGAAGCTTTCTTT	CASSVAGGAGTEAFF
NA	TRBV27	TRBJ2-1	NA	TGTGCCAGCAGTTTGACAGGCGACAATGAGCAGTTCTTC	CASSLTGDNEQFF
NA	TRBV27	TRBJ2-3	NA	TGTGCCAGCAGTTTATCGGGCAGAGATACGCAGTATTTT	CASSLSGRDTQYF
NA	TRBV9	TRBJ1-3	few	TGTGCCAGCAGCGCGGATGATGGAAACACCATATATTTT	CASSADDGNTIYF
NA	TRBV9	TRBJ1-1	NA	TGTGCCAGCTCCCGCAGGGATCTTTCTGAAGCTTTCTTT	CASSRRDLSEAFF
NA	TRBV6-4	TRBJ2-1	NA	TGTGCCAGCAGTTCTGGCTCCGTAAATGAGCAGTTCTTC	CASSSGSVNEQFF
NA	TRBV12-5	TRBJ2-1	NA	TGTGCTAGTGGTTTGGTTGGGGTCAGAAGGACCTACAATGAGCAGTTCTTC	CASGLVGVRRTYNEQFF
NA	TRBV25-1	TRBJ1-1	NA	TGTGCCAGCAGTGAATGGGGTGGATGGAACACTGAAGCTTTCTTT	CASSEWGGWNTEAFF
NA	TRBV10-3	TRBJ2-1	NA	TGTGCCATCGGCGGGACTGGCGGTGAGCAGTTCTTC	CAIGGTGGEQFF
TRBD1	TRBV5-6	TRBJ2-7	NA	TGTGCCAGCAGCTTGCATAGACAGGGGATACAATACGAGCAGTACTTC	CASSLHRQGIQYEQYF
NA	TRBV7-9	TRBJ2-7	once	TGTGCCAGCAGCTGGGACATGTCCTACGAGCAGTACTTC	CASSWDMSYEQYF
NA	TRBV7-2	TRBJ1-2	NA	TGTGCCAGCAGCTTAGCGGGGAGTGCCCACTATGGCTACACCTTC	CASSLAGSAHYGYTF
TRBD1	TRBV9	TRBJ1-2	NA	TGTGCCAGCAGCGTCTGGGACAGGGTGGGTAGTGGCTACACCTTC	CASSVWDRVGSGYTF
TRBD1	TRBV27	TRBJ1-1	NA	TGTGCCAGCAGCCTGACAGGGGGCACTGAAGCTTTCTTT	CASSLTGGTEAFF
NA	TRBV6-4	TRBJ2-3	NA	TGTGCCAGCAGCCCGACAGCGAGCACAGATACGCAGTATTTT	CASSPTASTDTQYF
NA	TRBV7-6	TRBJ1-1	many	TGTGCCAGCAGCTTACAGGGGCACACTGAAGCTTTCTTT	CASSLQGHTEAFF
NA	TRBV27	TRBJ2-7	NA	TGTGCCAGCAGTTTAGTCTTTAGGGACTACGAGCAGTACTTC	CASSLVFRDYEQYF
NA	TRBV2	TRBJ2-2	NA	TGTGCCAGCATTGAAACAGGGAACGGGGAGCTGTTTTTT	CASIETGNGELFF
TRBD1	TRBV7-8	TRBJ2-2	NA	TGTGCCAGCAGCTCTCGACAGGGAAGTCACGGGGAGCTGTTTTTT	CASSSRQGSHGELFF
NA	TRBV5-1	TRBJ1-1	once	TGCGCCAGCAGCTTGGGCACAGAGGACACTGAAGCTTTCTTT	CASSLGTEDTEAFF
NA	TRBV5-5	TRBJ1-1	NA	TGTGCCAGCAGCCAGTCAACGAACACTGAAGCTTTCTTT	CASSQSTNTEAFF
TRBD1	TRBV27	TRBJ2-2	NA	TGTGCCAGCAGTCCCCACAGGGGGCAGCCCGGGGAGCTGTTTTTT	CASSPHRGQPGELFF
NA	TRBV6-5	TRBJ2-1	NA	TGTGCCAGCAGACGGGACTTGAGCTCCTACAATGAGCAGTTCTTC	CASRRDLSSYNEQFF
NA	TRBV30	TRBJ2-2	NA	TGTGCCTGGAGTGTGTTGCTACAGGCGAACACCGGGGAGCTGTTTTTT	CAWSVLLQANTGELFF
TRBD2	TRBV30	TRBJ2-1	NA	TGTGCCTGGAGTCCCGGACTAGCGGGGGGGGAGCAGTTCTTC	CAWSPGLAGGEQFF
TRBD1	TRBV5-4	TRBJ2-7	NA	TGTGCCAGCAGCCTCGGGACAGGGGAAGGGTACGAGCAGTACTTC	CASSLGTGEGYEQYF
NA	TRBV4-3	TRBJ1-4	NA	TGCGCCAGCAGCCCGCGCCCCGCGGGTGAAAAACTGTTTTTT	CASSPRPAGEKLFF
TRBD1	TRBV7-2	TRBJ2-1	once	TGTGCCAGCAGCCTCAGGGGGCTCTTTGAGCAGTTCTTC	CASSLRGLFEQFF
TRBD2	TRBV5-5	TRBJ2-7	NA	TGTGCCAGCAGCTCGCCCCTAGCGGTCCACGAGCAGTACTTC	CASSSPLAVHEQYF